This T cell receptor beta chain was profiled in a study of blood T cells in healthy people across ages. Study results and limitations: Donors of long life had a larger count of naive CD4+ cells and greater diversity than aged donors.

Combining a sample-barcoded 5' primer with a J-beta primer mix, a second PCR ran for 7 to 11 cycles. TCRdb redid the calling of the 5' RACE reads with MiXCR, one entry per CDR3 protein. The data show some 1 million distinct CDR3 sequences, under 45% seen once. With V trimmed by 0 bases and J by 3 bases, 7 bases remained unmatched. The CDR3 is made up of 17 amino acids. From germline, CDR1 is ENHRY and CDR2 SYGVKD. Each donor gave about 9.3 milliliters of peripheral blood. To note about this clonotype: The antigen remains undetermined.

Sequencing was performed on blood. V and J are TRBV10-3 and TRBJ2-3, with 9 bases fitting TRBD1. This TCR was recovered from a woman between 55 and 75 years old in good health. As DNA, the CDR3 is TGTGCCATCAGTGAGTCTATGGGACAGGGAGGGACAGATACGCAGTATTTT. This encodes CAISESMGQGGTDTQYF.